This entry features one T cell receptor (beta chain) sequence. Antigen specificity is unknown. The record originates from a study of T cells expressing NK-cell markers. Turning to the study itself: It was sorted CD3+CD56-NKG2C+, CD3+CD56+NKG2C- and CD3+CD56+NKG2C+ T cells that provided the TCR beta repertoires.

Germline V lookup: CDR1 DFQATT, CDR2 SNEGSKA (reference sequence). CDR3 length: 14 residues. With UMIs, 5'RACE template switching was used to make TCR beta cDNA. TCRdb re-called the 5' RACE reads and shows each CDR3 protein once, DNA omitted. The specimen's table records under 600,000 distinct CDR3 sequences. Findings and limits, study-wide: Among CD8+ T cells from several donors, dominant NKG2C+ clonotypes accounted for about 1.0-8%. Uncertainty persisted over the HCMV specificity of expanded NKG2C+ T cell clones.

This clonotype was obtained from a woman between 50 and 59 years old in good health. The V and J genes are TRBV20-1 and TRBJ1-1; there is no DNA to check the TCRdb D call of TRBD1. The sample consisted of blood T cells: a sorted CD56 or NKG2C T cell subset, CD4+ or CD8+ T cells, or bulk PBMC T cells (not recorded which). CDR3 amino acids: CSARADSANTEAFF.